This T cell receptor beta chain was observed in a study of cytomegalovirus exposure and HLA in healthy donors. Turning to the study itself: Samples from HLA-typed donors yielded 65 million to 90 million unique TCRs in an early data release.

Primers: 60 Vbeta forward and 13 Jbeta reverse. TCRdb keeps only in-frame clones here, not all; method: immunoSEQ multiplex PCR. The sample includes 100,000 to 150,000 clones, 70% to 90% of them seen just once. Points on this clone: Its matching antigen is unknown.

The study sampled nominally healthy donors, though unrecorded immune exposures were likely. Findings and caveats of the study: Accurate prediction of most subjects' HLA-A and HLA-B alleles from TCR beta sequences was reported. In an earlier analysis, productive rearrangement rates for most beta V segments clustered near 87% or 30%.

This clonotype was obtained from a boy younger than 18 in good health and CMV-seronegative. Sample: PBMCs.

This chain's CDR3 is CASSPRGGNSPLHF. The CDR3 bases are TGTGCCAGCAGCCCCCGGGGGGGTAATTCACCCCTCCACTTT. This chain uses TRBV11-2 with TRBJ1-6; weak D call: TRBD1 (5 bases). The CDR3 sequence is 14 residues long. Trimming took off 5 bases at V and 6 bases at J, with 11 bases between the two ends. Per the germline V gene, CDR1 is SGHAT and CDR2 is FQNNGV.